This T cell receptor (beta chain) was retrieved from a study of blood T cell repertoires in COVID-19. Sequencing was performed with immunoSEQ multiplex PCR; in TCRdb, only in-frame clones are kept and a portion is missing. Of roughly 98,000 clones in the sample, about 80% were seen once. The CDR3 has 14 amino acids. The germline gives CDR1 SGHTA, CDR2 FQGNSA. Between the trimmed V and J ends, which lost 3 bases and 2 bases, there was a span of 10 bases. Sequencing was carried out using peripheral blood. This chain joins TRBV7-2 and TRBJ1-1; D perhaps matches TRBD1 (6 bases). The clonotype was recovered from a man aged 70-80 years with active or convalescent COVID-19. The CDR3 loop is CASSLRGKNTEAFF. The CDR3, as DNA: TGTGCCAGCAGCTTGAGGGGGAAAAACACTGAAGCTTTCTTT.